This paragraph reports one T cell receptor (beta chain). The antigen is unknown. The unexposed donors gave CD4+ T cells in about 2011-2018, prior to COVID-19. CD4+ T cells were isolated from the cells after 10 days of culture. These data belong to a study of CD4 T cells in relation to SARS-CoV-2 and coronaviruses. The length of the CDR3 is 15 residues. With 5 bases clipped from V and 2 bases from J, the junction kept 6 bases outside the gene matches. CDR1 is SGHVS, CDR2 FQNEAQ, per germline. Profiled with immunoSEQ multiplex PCR; TCRdb holds only in-frame clones, not every one. Here the sample spans more than 20,000 clones, over 60% being singletons. The study, taken as a whole, reports: SARS-CoV-2-driven expansion was significantly weaker in crossreactive than monoreactive clones.

Sequencing was carried out using CD4+ T cells from PBMCs, cultured in vitro. The chain recombines TRBV7-8 with TRBJ2-3; 8 bases match TRBD1. The source is a human donor in good health. The CDR3 sequence: CASSPRTGNTDTQYF. The CDR3 coding sequence is TGTGCCAGCAGCCCGCGGACAGGGAACACAGATACGCAGTATTTT.